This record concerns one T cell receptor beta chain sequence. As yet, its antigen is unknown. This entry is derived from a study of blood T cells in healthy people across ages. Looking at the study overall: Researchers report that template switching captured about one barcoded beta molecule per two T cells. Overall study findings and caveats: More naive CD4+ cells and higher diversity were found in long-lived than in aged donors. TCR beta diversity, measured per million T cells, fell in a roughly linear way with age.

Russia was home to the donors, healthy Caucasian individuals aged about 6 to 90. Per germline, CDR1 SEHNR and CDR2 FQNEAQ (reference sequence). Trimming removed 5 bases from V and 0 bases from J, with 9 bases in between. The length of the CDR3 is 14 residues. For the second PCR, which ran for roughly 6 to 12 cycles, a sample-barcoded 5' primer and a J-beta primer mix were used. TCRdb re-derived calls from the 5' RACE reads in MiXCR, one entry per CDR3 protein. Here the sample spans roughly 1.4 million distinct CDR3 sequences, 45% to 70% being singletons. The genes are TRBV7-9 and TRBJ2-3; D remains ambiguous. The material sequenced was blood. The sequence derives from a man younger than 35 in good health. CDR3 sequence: CASSTTSSTDTQYF. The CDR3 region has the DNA TGTGCCAGCAGCACGACAAGTAGCACAGATACGCAGTATTTT.